The rows below give T cell receptor beta chains drawn from one sample of a study of cytomegalovirus exposure and HLA in healthy donors. Profiling relied on immunoSEQ multiplex PCR, and the TCRdb table lists in-frame clones only, not all of them. The data hold about 190,000 clones, with more than 75% observed a single time. The sample comprised PBMCs. The receptors were gathered from a woman under 40 in good health and CMV-seropositive. CDR3s include the opening cysteine and the closing phenylalanine or tryptophan. A D gene is named only where the DNA matches it firmly. Clone size appears in some rows only: once, few, many, or a class for an expanded clone.

D: .; V: TRBV2; length: 13; J: TRBJ1-2; size: .; CDR3: CASSDVARYGYTF; DNA: TGTGCCAGCAGTGATGTAGCCCGCTATGGCTACACCTTC
D: .; V: TRBV6-6; length: 12; J: TRBJ2-5; size: .; CDR3: CASRREQETQYF; DNA: TGTGCCAGCAGAAGGGAGCAAGAGACCCAGTACTTC
D: TRBD1; V: TRBV10-1; length: 12; J: TRBJ2-7; size: .; CDR3: CASSQQGDKQYF; DNA: TGCGCCAGCAGTCAACAGGGGGATAAGCAGTACTTC
D: TRBD2; V: TRBV28; length: 16; J: TRBJ2-7; size: .; CDR3: CASTGGVAGITYEQYF; DNA: TGTGCCAGCACAGGAGGGGTAGCGGGGATAACCTACGAGCAGTACTTC
D: .; V: TRBV5-4; length: 15; J: TRBJ2-5; size: .; CDR3: CASSLDGPQGETQYF; DNA: TGTGCCAGCAGCTTGGATGGACCTCAGGGCGAGACCCAGTACTTC
D: .; V: TRBV6-6; length: 16; J: TRBJ1-4; size: .; CDR3: CASTNSESGANEKLFF; DNA: TGTGCCAGCACTAACAGCGAGTCAGGGGCCAATGAAAAACTGTTTTTT
D: .; V: TRBV5-5; length: 14; J: TRBJ1-2; size: .; CDR3: CASSLETDLSGYTF; DNA: TGTGCCAGCAGCTTGGAGACTGACTTAAGTGGCTACACCTTC
D: TRBD1; V: TRBV5-1; length: 16; J: TRBJ2-7; size: .; CDR3: CASSPRDGTGDYEQYF; DNA: TGCGCCAGCAGCCCGCGAGACGGGACAGGGGATTACGAGCAGTACTTC
D: .; V: TRBV6-5; length: 14; J: TRBJ2-1; size: .; CDR3: CATTRGSSYNEQFF; DNA: TGTGCCACGACCCGGGGGAGCTCCTACAATGAGCAGTTCTTC
D: .; V: TRBV5-4; length: 19; J: TRBJ1-1; size: .; CDR3: CASSLFVRGWGHLNTEAFF; DNA: TGTGCCAGCAGCTTGTTTGTAAGGGGGTGGGGACACCTGAACACTGAAGCTTTCTTT
D: TRBD2; V: TRBV5-6; length: 17; J: TRBJ2-1; size: once; CDR3: CASSLAGLADRYNEQFF; DNA: TGTGCCAGCAGCTTGGCTGGACTAGCGGACCGGTACAATGAGCAGTTCTTC
D: TRBD2; V: TRBV4-1; length: 13; J: TRBJ2-1; size: .; CDR3: CASSLTGGNEQFF; DNA: TGCGCCAGCAGCCTGACGGGGGGCAATGAGCAGTTCTTC
D: .; V: TRBV4-1; length: 16; J: TRBJ2-2; size: .; CDR3: CASSQVVAEGGGELFF; DNA: TGCGCCAGCAGCCAAGTCGTGGCGGAGGGTGGAGGGGAGCTGTTTTTT
D: TRBD2; V: TRBV18; length: 17; J: TRBJ2-5; size: .; CDR3: CASSPRPTSGGAETQYF; DNA: TGTGCCAGCTCACCACGACCGACTAGCGGGGGGGCAGAGACCCAGTACTTC
D: .; V: TRBV21-1; length: 15; J: TRBJ2-1; size: .; CDR3: CASSKGTSGSNEQFF; DNA: TGTGCCAGCAGCAAAGGGACTAGCGGCTCCAATGAGCAGTTCTTC
D: TRBD1; V: TRBV6-1; length: 19; J: TRBJ1-5; size: .; CDR3: CASGGRGTGGLTGNQPQHF; DNA: TGTGCCAGCGGTGGAAGGGGAACAGGGGGCTTAACGGGCAATCAGCCCCAGCATTTT
D: .; V: TRBV5-1; length: 13; J: TRBJ1-2; size: .; CDR3: CASSVTEDYGYTF; DNA: TGCGCCAGCAGCGTGACCGAGGACTATGGCTACACCTTC
D: TRBD2; V: TRBV14; length: 15; J: TRBJ2-5; size: .; CDR3: CASSQDWTSGETQYF; DNA: TGTGCCAGCAGCCAAGATTGGACTAGCGGAGAGACCCAGTACTTC
D: TRBD2; V: TRBV11-3; length: 16; J: TRBJ2-1; size: .; CDR3: CASSPGLAGGRNEQFF; DNA: TGTGCCAGCAGCCCAGGACTAGCGGGAGGCCGAAATGAGCAGTTCTTC
D: .; V: TRBV7-2; length: 14; J: TRBJ2-7; size: .; CDR3: CASSPTRQYYEQYF; DNA: TGTGCCAGCAGCCCCACTCGACAGTACTACGAGCAGTACTTC
D: .; V: TRBV7-6; length: 13; J: TRBJ2-1; size: .; CDR3: CASSLVTGDEQFF; DNA: TGTGCCAGCAGCTTAGTCACCGGGGATGAGCAGTTCTTC
D: TRBD1; V: TRBV7-8; length: 15; J: TRBJ2-5; size: .; CDR3: CASSYPRGQGETQYF; DNA: TGTGCCAGCAGCTACCCCCGAGGACAGGGGGAGACCCAGTACTTC
D: .; V: TRBV27; length: 14; J: TRBJ1-1; size: .; CDR3: CASSLESRWTEAFF; DNA: TGTGCCAGCAGTTTAGAGTCCCGTTGGACTGAAGCTTTCTTT
D: .; V: TRBV5-1; length: 11; J: TRBJ1-1; size: .; CDR3: CASERGTEAFF; DNA: TGCGCCAGCGAAAGGGGCACTGAAGCTTTCTTT
D: .; V: TRBV5-1; length: 14; J: TRBJ2-7; size: .; CDR3: CASSSGDNSYEQYF; DNA: TGCGCCAGCAGCTCAGGGGACAACTCCTACGAGCAGTACTTC
D: TRBD1; V: TRBV20-1; length: 11; J: TRBJ2-7; size: .; CDR3: CSAGTADEQYF; DNA: TGCAGTGCGGGGACAGCTGACGAGCAGTACTTC
D: TRBD1; V: TRBV4-1; length: 15; J: TRBJ2-7; size: few; CDR3: CASSQGTGATYEQYF; DNA: TGCGCCAGCAGCCAAGGAACAGGGGCTACCTACGAGCAGTACTTC
D: TRBD1; V: TRBV18; length: 15; J: TRBJ1-1; size: few; CDR3: CASSRGQIGNTEAFF; DNA: TGTGCCAGCTCACGGGGACAGATCGGGAACACTGAAGCTTTCTTT
D: .; V: TRBV28; length: 17; J: TRBJ2-3; size: .; CDR3: CASSFMQGGWSTDTQYF; DNA: TGTGCCAGCAGTTTTATGCAGGGGGGATGGAGCACAGATACGCAGTATTTT
D: .; V: TRBV28; length: 18; J: TRBJ2-6; size: .; CDR3: CASSLVRASSGGANVLTF; DNA: TGTGCCAGCAGTTTGGTCAGGGCCTCGTCGGGTGGGGCCAACGTCCTGACTTTC
D: TRBD2; V: TRBV7-8; length: 16; J: TRBJ2-1; size: .; CDR3: CASSPVNSGGPNEQFF; DNA: TGTGCCAGCAGCCCGGTTAATAGCGGGGGTCCCAATGAGCAGTTCTTC
D: TRBD1; V: TRBV7-8; length: 17; J: TRBJ2-7; size: .; CDR3: CASSLDSGQGVRREQYF; DNA: TGTGCCAGCAGCTTAGATTCGGGACAGGGGGTAAGGCGCGAGCAGTACTTC
D: TRBD2; V: TRBV7-9; length: 17; J: TRBJ2-1; size: once; CDR3: CASSLPGVAGIYNEQFF; DNA: TGTGCCAGCAGCCTCCCTGGGGTAGCGGGGATATACAATGAGCAGTTCTTC
D: .; V: TRBV28; length: 14; J: TRBJ2-5; size: .; CDR3: CASSLLRLQETQYF; DNA: TGTGCCAGCAGTCTACTCAGACTTCAAGAGACCCAGTACTTC
D: .; V: TRBV7-9; length: 11; J: TRBJ2-5; size: .; CDR3: CASSFGETQYF; DNA: TGTGCCAGCAGCTTCGGGGAGACCCAGTACTTC